The clone carrying this T cell receptor beta chain was found once. This sample stems from a study of blood T cell repertoires in COVID-19. V was trimmed by 5 bases and J by 3 bases, leaving 8 bases between them. The germline V gene has CDR1 SGDLS and CDR2 YYNGEE. The CDR3 loop spans 12 amino acids. TCRdb's table, derived via immunoSEQ multiplex PCR, lists solely in-frame clones and lacks some. The sample shows about 210,000 clones, around 82% of them seen only once. This TCR derives from a woman aged 40 to 55 with acute or convalescent COVID-19. The J gene is TRBJ1-2, the V gene TRBV9; D call uncertain. The sample consisted of peripheral blood. Here the CDR3 DNA reads TGTGCCAGCAGGACTGATTACTATGGCTACACCTTC. Amino acids: CASRTDYYGYTF.